This TCR beta chain was identified in a study of T cells after somatic rescue of genetic block. The protocol was immunoSEQ multiplex PCR, while the TCRdb copy is restricted to in-frame clones and leaves out a portion. This table has roughly 120,000 clones, over 80% appearing once. Trimming removed 6 bases from V and 1 base from J, with 9 bases in between. The CDR3 spans 14 residues. The germline gives CDR1 ENHRY, CDR2 SYGVKD. The rearrangement uses TRBV10-3 and TRBJ2-2; D is perhaps TRBD1 (5 bases). This clonotype was obtained from a woman aged 18-30 years. Input material: peripheral blood mononuclear cells (PBMCs). The CDR3 spells CAIREGQNTGELFF. The CDR3 region has the DNA TGTGCCATCAGGGAAGGACAGAACACCGGGGAGCTGTTTTTT.